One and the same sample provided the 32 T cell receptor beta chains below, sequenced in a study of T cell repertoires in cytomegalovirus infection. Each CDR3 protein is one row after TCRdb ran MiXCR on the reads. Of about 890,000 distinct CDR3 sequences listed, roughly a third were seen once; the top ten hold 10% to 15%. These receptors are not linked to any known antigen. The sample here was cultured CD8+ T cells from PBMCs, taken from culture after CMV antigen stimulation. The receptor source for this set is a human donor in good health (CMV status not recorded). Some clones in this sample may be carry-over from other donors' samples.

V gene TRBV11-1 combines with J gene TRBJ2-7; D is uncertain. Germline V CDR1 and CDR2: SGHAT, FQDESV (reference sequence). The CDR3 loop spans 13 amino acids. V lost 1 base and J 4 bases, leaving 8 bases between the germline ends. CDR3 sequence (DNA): TGTGCCAGCAGCTTAGTTTCAGCGTACGAGCAGTACTTC. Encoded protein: CASSLVSAYEQYF.

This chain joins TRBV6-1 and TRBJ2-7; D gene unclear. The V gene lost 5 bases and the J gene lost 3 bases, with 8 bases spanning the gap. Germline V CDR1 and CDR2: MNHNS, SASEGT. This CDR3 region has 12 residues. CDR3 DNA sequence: TGTGCCAGCAGTCACGATTTCTACGAGCAGTACTTC. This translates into CASSHDFYEQYF.

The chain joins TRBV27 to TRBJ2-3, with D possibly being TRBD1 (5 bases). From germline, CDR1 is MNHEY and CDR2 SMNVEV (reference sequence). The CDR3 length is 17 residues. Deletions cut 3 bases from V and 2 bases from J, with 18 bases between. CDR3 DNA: TGTGCCAGCAGTTTCACTTCTTCCACAGGACCCACAGATACGCAGTATTTT. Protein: CASSFTSSTGPTDTQYF.

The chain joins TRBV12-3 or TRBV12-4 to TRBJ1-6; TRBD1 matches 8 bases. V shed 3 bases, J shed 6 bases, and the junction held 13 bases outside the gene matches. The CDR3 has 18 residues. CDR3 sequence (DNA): TGTGCCAGCAGTTTCGGGACAGGCGGATCGGACCTTAATTCACCCCTCCACTTT. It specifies CASSFGTGGSDLNSPLHF.

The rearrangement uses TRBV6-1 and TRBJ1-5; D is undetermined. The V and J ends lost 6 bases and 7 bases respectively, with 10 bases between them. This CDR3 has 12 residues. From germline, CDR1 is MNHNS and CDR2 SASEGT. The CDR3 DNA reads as TGTGCCAGCAGGTCCGGGAAACAGCCCCAGCATTTT. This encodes CASRSGKQPQHF.

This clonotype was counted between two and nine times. The CDR3 loop is CASSLPGNEQYF. CDR3 in DNA: TGTGCCAGCAGTTTACCGGGTAACGAGCAGTACTTC. V and J are TRBV27 and TRBJ2-7; unclear D gene. The length of the CDR3 is 12 residues. Trimming pared 2 bases from V and 5 bases from J, leaving 7 bases between. Germline V gene sequence: CDR1 MNHEY, CDR2 SMNVEV (reference sequence).

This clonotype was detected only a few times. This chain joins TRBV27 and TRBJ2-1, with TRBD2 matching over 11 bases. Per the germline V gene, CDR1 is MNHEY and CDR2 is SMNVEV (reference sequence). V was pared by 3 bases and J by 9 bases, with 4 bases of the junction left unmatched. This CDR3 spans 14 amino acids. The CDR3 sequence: CASSFSGGVIEQFF. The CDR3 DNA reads TGTGCCAGCAGTTTTAGCGGGGGGGTTATTGAGCAGTTCTTC.

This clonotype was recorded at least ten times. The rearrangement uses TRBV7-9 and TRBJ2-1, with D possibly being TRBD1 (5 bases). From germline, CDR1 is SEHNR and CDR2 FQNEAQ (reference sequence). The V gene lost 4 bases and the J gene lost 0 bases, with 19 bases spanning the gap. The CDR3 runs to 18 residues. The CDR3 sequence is CASSSPVGLLLSYNEQFF. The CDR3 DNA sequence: TGTGCCAGCAGCTCTCCGGTGGGGCTTCTTCTCTCCTACAATGAGCAGTTCTTC.

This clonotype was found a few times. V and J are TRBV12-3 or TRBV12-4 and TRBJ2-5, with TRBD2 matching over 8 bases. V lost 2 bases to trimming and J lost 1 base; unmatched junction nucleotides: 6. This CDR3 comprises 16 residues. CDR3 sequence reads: CASSLPGRAPQETQYF. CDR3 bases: TGTGCCAGCAGTTTACCCGGGAGGGCTCCCCAAGAGACCCAGTACTTC.

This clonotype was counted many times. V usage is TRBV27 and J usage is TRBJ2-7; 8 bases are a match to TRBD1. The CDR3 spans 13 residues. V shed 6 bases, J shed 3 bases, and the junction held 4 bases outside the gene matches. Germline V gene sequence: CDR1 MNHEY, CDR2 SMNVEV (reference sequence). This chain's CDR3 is CASSPGTGYEQYV. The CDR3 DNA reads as TGTGCCAGCAGCCCCGGGACAGGCTACGAGCAGTACGTC.

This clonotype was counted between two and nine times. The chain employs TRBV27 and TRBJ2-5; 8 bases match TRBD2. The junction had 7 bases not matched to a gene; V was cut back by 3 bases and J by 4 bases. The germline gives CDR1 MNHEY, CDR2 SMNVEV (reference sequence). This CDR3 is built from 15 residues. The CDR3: CASSFTGGAGETQYF. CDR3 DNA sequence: TGTGCCAGCAGTTTCACCGGGGGGGCGGGAGAGACCCAGTACTTC.

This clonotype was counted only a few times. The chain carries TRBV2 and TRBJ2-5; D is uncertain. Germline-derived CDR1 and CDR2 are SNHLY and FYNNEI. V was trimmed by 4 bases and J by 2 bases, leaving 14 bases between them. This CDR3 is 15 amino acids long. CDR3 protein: CASSVGFSPQETQYF. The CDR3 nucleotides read TGTGCCAGCAGTGTAGGGTTTTCCCCTCAAGAGACCCAGTACTTC.

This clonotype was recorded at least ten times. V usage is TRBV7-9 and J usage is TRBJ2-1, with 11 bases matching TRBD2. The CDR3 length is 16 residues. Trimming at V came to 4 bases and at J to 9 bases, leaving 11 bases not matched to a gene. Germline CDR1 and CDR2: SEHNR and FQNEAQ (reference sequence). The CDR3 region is CASSSLRLAGSFEQFF. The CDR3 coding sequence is TGTGCCAGCAGCTCATTGAGACTAGCGGGGAGCTTTGAGCAGTTCTTC.

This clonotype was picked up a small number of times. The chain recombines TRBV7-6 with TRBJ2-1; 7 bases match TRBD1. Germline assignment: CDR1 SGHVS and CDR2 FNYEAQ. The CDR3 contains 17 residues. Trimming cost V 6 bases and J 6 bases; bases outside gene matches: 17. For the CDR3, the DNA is TGTGCCAGCAGGGCTCGGGTAGGACGGGCAGGGGGCAATGAGCAGTTCTTC. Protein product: CASRARVGRAGGNEQFF.

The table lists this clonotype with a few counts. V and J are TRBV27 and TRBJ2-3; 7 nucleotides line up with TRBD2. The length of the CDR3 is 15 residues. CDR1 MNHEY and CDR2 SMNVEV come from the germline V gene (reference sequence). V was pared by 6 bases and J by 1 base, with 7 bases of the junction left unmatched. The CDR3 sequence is CASSPERGRTDTQYF. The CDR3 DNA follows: TGTGCCAGCAGCCCTGAGCGGGGTCGCACAGATACGCAGTATTTT.

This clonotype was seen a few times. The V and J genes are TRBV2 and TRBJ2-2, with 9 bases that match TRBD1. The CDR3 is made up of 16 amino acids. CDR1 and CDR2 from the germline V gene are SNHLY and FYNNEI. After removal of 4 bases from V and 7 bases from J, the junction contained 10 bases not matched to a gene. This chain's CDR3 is CASSAPGQGVGGELFF. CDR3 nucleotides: TGTGCCAGCAGTGCACCGGGACAGGGAGTAGGCGGGGAGCTGTTTTTT.

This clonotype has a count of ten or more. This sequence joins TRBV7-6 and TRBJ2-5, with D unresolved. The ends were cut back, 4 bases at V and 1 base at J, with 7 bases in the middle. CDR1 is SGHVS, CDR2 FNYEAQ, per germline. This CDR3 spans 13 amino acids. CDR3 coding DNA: TGTGCCAGCAGCTCCCGTGTCCAAGAGACCCAGTACTTC. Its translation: CASSSRVQETQYF.

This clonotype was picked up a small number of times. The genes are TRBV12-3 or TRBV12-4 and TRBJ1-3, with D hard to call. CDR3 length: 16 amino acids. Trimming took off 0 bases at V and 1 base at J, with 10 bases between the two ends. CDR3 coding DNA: TGTGCCAGCAGTTTAGCGGGCCCTAGATCTGGAAACACCATATATTTT. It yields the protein CASSLAGPRSGNTIYF.

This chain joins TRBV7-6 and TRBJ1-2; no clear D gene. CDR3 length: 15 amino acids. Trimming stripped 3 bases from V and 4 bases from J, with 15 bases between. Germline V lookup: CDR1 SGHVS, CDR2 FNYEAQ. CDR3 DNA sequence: TGTGCCAGCAGCTTGGGCCGGGAGAGGAGCTATGGCTACACCTTC. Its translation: CASSLGRERSYGYTF.

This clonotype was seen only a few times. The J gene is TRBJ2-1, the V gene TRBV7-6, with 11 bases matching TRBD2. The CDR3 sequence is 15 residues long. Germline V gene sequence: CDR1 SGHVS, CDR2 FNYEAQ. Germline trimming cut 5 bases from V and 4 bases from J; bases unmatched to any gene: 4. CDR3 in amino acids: CASSPSGGRYNEQFF. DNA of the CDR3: TGTGCCAGCAGCCCTAGCGGGGGGAGATACAATGAGCAGTTCTTC.

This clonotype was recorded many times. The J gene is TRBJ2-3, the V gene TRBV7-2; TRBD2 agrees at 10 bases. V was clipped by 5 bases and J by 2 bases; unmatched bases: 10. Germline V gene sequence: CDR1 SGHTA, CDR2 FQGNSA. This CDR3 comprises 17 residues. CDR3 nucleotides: TGTGCCAGCAGCCTATACCCGGGGACTAGCGTCACAGATACGCAGTATTTT. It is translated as CASSLYPGTSVTDTQYF.

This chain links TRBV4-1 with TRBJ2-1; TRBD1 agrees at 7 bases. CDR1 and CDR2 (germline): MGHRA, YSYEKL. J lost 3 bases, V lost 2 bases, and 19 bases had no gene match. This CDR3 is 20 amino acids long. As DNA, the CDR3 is TGCGCCAGCAGCCAATGGCTCGGGTTAGCGACAGGGAATTTCTACAATGAGCAGTTCTTC. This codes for CASSQWLGLATGNFYNEQFF.

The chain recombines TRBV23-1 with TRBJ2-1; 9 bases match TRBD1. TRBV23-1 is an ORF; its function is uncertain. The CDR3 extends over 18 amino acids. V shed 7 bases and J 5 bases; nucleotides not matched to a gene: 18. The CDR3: CASTPPTRQGVIDNEQFF. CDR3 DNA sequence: TGCGCCAGCACCCCCCCCACCAGACAGGGGGTTATAGACAATGAGCAGTTCTTC.

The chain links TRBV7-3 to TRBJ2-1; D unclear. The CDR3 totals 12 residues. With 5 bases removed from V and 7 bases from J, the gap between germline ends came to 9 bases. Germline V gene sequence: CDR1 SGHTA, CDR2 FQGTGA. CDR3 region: CASSTRPNEQFF. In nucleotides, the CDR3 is TGTGCCAGCAGCACCCGACCTAATGAGCAGTTCTTC.

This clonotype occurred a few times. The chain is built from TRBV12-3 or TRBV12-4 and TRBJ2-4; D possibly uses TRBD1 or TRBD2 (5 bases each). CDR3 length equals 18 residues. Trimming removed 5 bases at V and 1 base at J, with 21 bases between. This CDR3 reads CASSEWDLGPAAKNIQYF. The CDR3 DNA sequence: TGTGCCAGCAGTGAATGGGACCTGGGTCCTGCGGCCAAAAACATTCAGTACTTC.

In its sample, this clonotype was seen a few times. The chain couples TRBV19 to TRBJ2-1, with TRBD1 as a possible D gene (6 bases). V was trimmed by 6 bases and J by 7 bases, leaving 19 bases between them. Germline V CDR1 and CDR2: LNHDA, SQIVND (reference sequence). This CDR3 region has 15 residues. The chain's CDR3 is CASSQGSPIGNEQFF. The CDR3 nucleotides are TGTGCCAGTAGCCAGGGGTCTCCTATCGGGAATGAGCAGTTCTTC.

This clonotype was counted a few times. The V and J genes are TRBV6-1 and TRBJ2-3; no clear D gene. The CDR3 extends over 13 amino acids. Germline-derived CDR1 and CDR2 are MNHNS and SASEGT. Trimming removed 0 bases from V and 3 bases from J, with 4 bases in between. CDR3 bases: TGTGCCAGCAGTGAAGCGCGGACAGATACGCAGTATTTT. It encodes CASSEARTDTQYF.

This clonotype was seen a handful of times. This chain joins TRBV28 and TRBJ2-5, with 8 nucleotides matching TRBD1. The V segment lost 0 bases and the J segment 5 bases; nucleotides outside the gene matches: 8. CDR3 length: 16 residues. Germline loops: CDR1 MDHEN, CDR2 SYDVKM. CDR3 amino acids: CASSLWAGQGRETQYF. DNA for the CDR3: TGTGCCAGCAGTTTATGGGCCGGACAGGGCCGGGAGACCCAGTACTTC.

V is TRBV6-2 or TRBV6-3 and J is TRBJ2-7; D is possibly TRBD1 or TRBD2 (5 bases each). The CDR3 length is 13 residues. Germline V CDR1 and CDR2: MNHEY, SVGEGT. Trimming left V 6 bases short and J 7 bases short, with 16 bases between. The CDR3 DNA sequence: TGTGCCAGCAGCCGTCCCGGGACCATGGAGCAGTACGTC. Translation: CASSRPGTMEQYV.

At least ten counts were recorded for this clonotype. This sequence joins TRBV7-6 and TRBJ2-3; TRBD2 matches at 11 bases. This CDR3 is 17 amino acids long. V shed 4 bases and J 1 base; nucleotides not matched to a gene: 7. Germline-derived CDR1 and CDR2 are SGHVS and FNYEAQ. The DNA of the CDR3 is TGTGCCAGCAGCTCTCCTCCACTAGCGGGGGGCACAGATACGCAGTATTTT. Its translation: CASSSPPLAGGTDTQYF.

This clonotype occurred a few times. CDR3 DNA: TGTGCCAGCAGCACCGAAGCAGGTTCCAATCACAATGAGCAGTTCTTC. Translation gives CASSTEAGSNHNEQFF. The chain uses TRBV4-2 and TRBJ2-1; D unclear. Germline V lookup: CDR1 LGHNA, CDR2 YNFKEQ. The germline V and J ends were trimmed by 5 bases and 5 bases, with 19 bases remaining between them. The CDR3 length is 16 residues.

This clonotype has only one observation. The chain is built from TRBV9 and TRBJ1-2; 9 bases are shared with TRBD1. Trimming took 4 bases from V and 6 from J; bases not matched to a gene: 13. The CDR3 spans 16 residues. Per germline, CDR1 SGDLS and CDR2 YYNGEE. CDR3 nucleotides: TGTGCCAGCAGCATAAAGGGACAGGGAACCTACCATGGCTACACCTTC. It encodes CASSIKGQGTYHGYTF.